Presented here are 11 T cell receptor beta chains from one specimen sequenced in a study of cytomegalovirus exposure and HLA in healthy donors. TCRdb's table, derived via immunoSEQ multiplex PCR, lists solely in-frame clones and lacks some. Found here are tens of thousands of clones, approximately 97% of them singletons; the top ten hold approximately 2.5%. Sequencing was carried out using PBMCs. These receptors were taken from a man younger than 30 in good health and CMV-seronegative.

The chain has TRBV7-2 and TRBJ1-5; D call uncertain. Germline values: CDR1 SGHTA, CDR2 FQGNSA. CDR3 length: 15 amino acids. V was shortened by 5 bases and J by 0 bases, with 11 bases between the two germline ends. The CDR3, as DNA: TGTGCCAGCAGCCTGGACGGGAATAGCAATCAGCCCCAGCATTTT. It encodes CASSLDGNSNQPQHF.

The chain has TRBV5-1 and TRBJ1-2; a weak D match, TRBD1 (5 bases). The CDR3 totals 15 residues. CDR1 is SGHRS, CDR2 YFSETQ, per germline. V lost 0 bases and J lost 4, with 13 bases in between. CDR3 bases: TGCGCCAGCAGCTTGGAGGGCGGGACCGCCTATGGCTACACCTTC. Translation: CASSLEGGTAYGYTF.

This sequence joins TRBV27 and TRBJ2-7, with 7 positions matching TRBD1. Germline V CDR1 and CDR2: MNHEY, SMNVEV (reference sequence). V lost 0 bases and J lost 2; bases outside the gene matches: 4. The CDR3 sequence is 15 residues long. The CDR3 reads CASSLSGDSPYEQYF. CDR3 bases: TGTGCCAGCAGTTTATCGGGGGACAGTCCCTACGAGCAGTACTTC.

The gene calls are TRBV6-5 and TRBJ2-3; D gene unclear. The V end lost 0 bases, the J end lost 1 base, and 5 bases lay between the germline ends. The CDR3 consists of 14 residues. The germline CDR1 and CDR2 sequences are MNHEY and SVGAGI. In DNA, the CDR3 is TGTGCCAGCAGTTACTCCACGGGCACAGATACGCAGTATTTT. It encodes CASSYSTGTDTQYF.

This chain links TRBV4-1 with TRBJ2-7; 8 nucleotides match TRBD1. This CDR3 has 16 amino acids. The V gene's germline CDR1 is MGHRA and CDR2 YSYEKL. Losses at the gene ends were 4 bases for V and 7 bases for J; bases not matched to a gene: 15. The CDR3 DNA is TGCGCCAGCAGCCCCGGACAGGCAGGGGGCTTGGGGGAGCAGTACTTC. Residues: CASSPGQAGGLGEQYF.

The genes are TRBV27 and TRBJ1-6; 8 bases map to TRBD1. This CDR3 has 12 residues. Germline assignment: CDR1 MNHEY and CDR2 SMNVEV (reference sequence). Losses at the gene ends were 6 bases for V and 10 bases for J; bases not matched to a gene: 2. The CDR3 spells CASRTGESPLHF. The CDR3 DNA reads TGTGCCAGCAGGACAGGGGAATCACCCCTCCACTTT.

The V call is TRBV7-2, the J call TRBJ1-1, with D unresolved. Germline V gene lookup returns CDR1 SGHTA and CDR2 FQGNSA. CDR3 length equals 13 residues. Trimming took 1 base from V and 6 from J, leaving 9 bases between them. DNA for the CDR3: TGTGCCAGCAGCTTAGAACGCGCCCCTGAAGCTTTCTTT. The encoded protein is CASSLERAPEAFF. Filled out from reference TRBV7-2 and TRBJ1-1, the complete variable domain reads GAGVSQSPSNKVTEKGKDVELRCDPISGHTALYWYRQSLGQGLEFLIYFQGNSAPDKSGLPSDRFSAERTGGSVSTLTIQRTQQEDSAVYLCASSLERAPEAFFGQGTRLTVV.

The V and J genes are TRBV6-6 and TRBJ1-1, with TRBD1 identical over 8 bases. The trim removed 5 bases at V and 3 bases at J, leaving 5 bases unmatched. In germline, CDR1 is MNHNY, CDR2 SVGAGI (reference sequence). CDR3 length equals 14 residues. The CDR3 DNA follows: TGTGCCAGCAGTCGGACAGGGTTGGACACTGAAGCTTTCTTT. It encodes CASSRTGLDTEAFF.

This sequence joins TRBV11-2 and TRBJ2-6; no clear D. Germline V gives CDR1 SGHAT, CDR2 FQNNGV. V was shortened by 0 bases and J by 9 bases, with 6 bases between the two germline ends. CDR3 length: 13 residues. CDR3 in DNA: TGTGCCAGCAGCTTAGATCTGTACAACGTCCTGACTTTC. Protein product: CASSLDLYNVLTF.

The chain uses TRBV4-1 and TRBJ2-3, with 8 bases fitting TRBD2. J was trimmed by 2 bases and V by 0 bases; bases with no gene match: 13. This CDR3 region has 19 residues. CDR1 MGHRA and CDR2 YSYEKL come from the germline V gene. The CDR3, as DNA: TGCGCCAGCAGCCAAGAATGGGAAGGGGCGGGAGGCTACACAGATACGCAGTATTTT. Translated: CASSQEWEGAGGYTDTQYF.

The chain combines TRBV9 with TRBJ2-3, with 11 bases lining up with TRBD1. The CDR3 runs 14 residues. V lost 5 bases and J lost 5; bases outside the gene matches: 4. Per the germline V gene, CDR1 is SGDLS and CDR2 is YYNGEE. CDR3 bases: TGTGCCAGCAGGAGAGGGACAGGGGGAGATACGCAGTATTTT. It specifies CASRRGTGGDTQYF.